The T cell receptor (beta chain) described here comes from a study of T cell changes during pregnancy in multiple sclerosis. This clone was counted a single time. After removal of 4 bases from V and 2 bases from J, the junction contained 12 bases not matched to a gene. The CDR3 is 18 amino acids. The germline CDR1 and CDR2 sequences are SGHDT and YYEEEE. This table comes from immunoSEQ multiplex PCR, and its TCRdb copy is limited to in-frame clones, with some not included. The sample has about 75,000 clones, 90% to 95% seen once. This sequence originates from a female donor with multiple sclerosis, enrolled in a pregnancy study. The chain carries TRBV5-6 and TRBJ2-6; 7 bases agree with TRBD1. The sample was CD4+ T cells from peripheral blood mononuclear cells, taken after pregnancy. The CDR3 coding sequence is TGTGCCAGCAGCGCCCCGGGACAGCTCACCACTGGGGCCAACGTCCTGACTTTC. Translated, it gives CASSAPGQLTTGANVLTF.